Sequencing of this T cell receptor beta chain was carried out in a study of naive and memory T cell subsets. Amplification of ligated cDNA took four PCR rounds with SP2 and nested alpha and beta constant primers. Reverse transcription of blood and skin TCR RNA was primed at alpha and beta constant regions. TCRdb re-derived calls from the UMI-ligation and nested PCR reads in MiXCR, one entry per CDR3 protein. The table has about 37,000 distinct CDR3 sequences, 8% to 13% seen once; the top ten hold 3.5% to 5%. This clonotype has ten or more counts. Treatment denoted: skin biopsy from PPD injection site in Mantoux-positive individual. The library had UMIs added by 3' ligation of an oligonucleotide to TCR cDNA. Cells were not sorted; total RNA input targeted roughly 1 to 1,100 ng. The starting material was skin, obtained from a tuberculin skin test site. The sequence derives from an adult in good health.

Written as DNA, the CDR3 is TGCAGCGTTGAATTACCTCCAGGCCATGGCTACACCTTC. This sequence encodes CSVELPPGHGYTF. This chain uses TRBV29-1 with TRBJ1-2; D gene uncertain. The CDR3 is 13 residues long. Germline V gives CDR1 SQVTM, CDR2 ANQGSEA. Trimming took off 2 bases at V and 6 bases at J, with 13 bases between the two ends. The full variable domain, rest sourced from reference TRBV29-1 and TRBJ1-2, is SAVISQKPSRDICQRGTSLTIQCQVDSQVTMMFWYRQQPGQSLTLIATANQGSEATYESGFVIDKFPISRPNLTFSTLTVSNMSPEDSSIYLCSVELPPGHGYTFGSGTRLTVV.